This TCR beta chain was found in a study of blood T cell repertoires in COVID-19. Study context: Some COVID-19 samples were acute and others convalescent; all came from the United States, Italy and Spain. PBMCs, B-cell-depleted T cells, or T cells provided the cDNA or gDNA that made up the material.

As processed by the authors: Reference gene primer amplification gave nucleated cell count estimates. Profiled with immunoSEQ multiplex PCR; TCRdb holds only in-frame clones, not every one. For V, J and clone size, that table is used; D and trimming come from the DNA. This sample has about 120,000 clones, with 79% found just once. The origin of this receptor is a woman older than 75 with acute or convalescent COVID-19. The sequenced sample was peripheral blood.

The CDR3 is CASSPGLAGVGQYF. CDR3 DNA sequence: TGTGCCAGCAGTCCGGGACTAGCGGGAGTGGGGCAGTATTTT. The gene calls are TRBV28 and TRBJ2-3; TRBD2 matches 14 bases. After removal of 5 bases from V and 11 bases from J, the junction contained 6 bases not matched to a gene. In germline, CDR1 is MDHEN, CDR2 SYDVKM. This CDR3 has 14 residues.